This T cell receptor (beta chain) was documented in a study of cytomegalovirus exposure and HLA in healthy donors. Researchers ran the PCR with 60 Vbeta and 13 Jbeta primers. Assay: immunoSEQ multiplex PCR; the TCRdb copy retains only in-frame clones and omits some. Counted here are about 150,000 clones, around 78% occurring once; the ten biggest clones make up 1.5% to 2%. This clone showed up just a few times. V was clipped by 0 bases and J by 2 bases; unmatched bases: 5. In germline, CDR1 is SGHNT, CDR2 YYREEE (reference sequence). This CDR3 has 16 amino acids. The TCR sequence derives from a woman between 18 and 30 years old in good health and CMV-seronegative. The sample was PBMCs. The chain carries TRBV5-4 and TRBJ2-1; 7 positions match TRBD2. The CDR3 is CASSLVRRGTYNEQFF. The CDR3 nucleotides are TGTGCCAGCAGCTTGGTGAGGCGGGGGACCTACAATGAGCAGTTCTTC.